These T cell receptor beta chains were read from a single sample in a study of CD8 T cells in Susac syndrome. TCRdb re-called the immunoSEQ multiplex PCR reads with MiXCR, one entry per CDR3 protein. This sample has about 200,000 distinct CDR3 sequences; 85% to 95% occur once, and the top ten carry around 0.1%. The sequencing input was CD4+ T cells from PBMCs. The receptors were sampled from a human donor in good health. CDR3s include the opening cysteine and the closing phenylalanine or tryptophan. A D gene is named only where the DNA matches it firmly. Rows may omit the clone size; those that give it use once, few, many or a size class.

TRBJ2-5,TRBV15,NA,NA,TGTGCCACCAGCAGGGGAACGCTTGAGACCCAGTACTTC,CATSRGTLETQYF
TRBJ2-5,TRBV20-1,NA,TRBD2,TGCAGTGCTAGATGGGCGGGAGCCCAAGAGACCCAGTACTTC,CSARWAGAQETQYF
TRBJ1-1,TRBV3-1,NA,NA,TGTGCCAGCAGCTACCGACAGAGTAACACTGAAGCTTTCTTT,CASSYRQSNTEAFF
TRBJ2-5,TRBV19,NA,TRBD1,TGTGCCAGTAGTCCTGGACAGGGGATTCCGGAGACCCAGTACTTC,CASSPGQGIPETQYF
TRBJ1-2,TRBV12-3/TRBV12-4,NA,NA,TGTGCCAGCAGTCCCCGTTCGAACCCCAACTATGGCTACACCTTC,CASSPRSNPNYGYTF
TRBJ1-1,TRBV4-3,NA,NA,TGCGCCAGCAGCCAGGGGCGAACTGAAGCTTTCTTT,CASSQGRTEAFF
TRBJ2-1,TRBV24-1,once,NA,TGTGCCACCAGTGATTCTCTCAGGAAGGGAAGCAATGAGCAGTTCTTC,CATSDSLRKGSNEQFF
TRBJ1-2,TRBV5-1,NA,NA,TGCGCCAGCAGCTTGGCGACAGGCCTTTTCTATGGCTACACCTTC,CASSLATGLFYGYTF
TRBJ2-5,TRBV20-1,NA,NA,TGCAGTGCTGTCCGAGGGGGGGGAGAGACCCAGTACTTC,CSAVRGGGETQYF
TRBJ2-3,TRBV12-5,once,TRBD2,TGTGCTAGTCCAACTGGGAGGGCCACAGATACGCAGTATTTT,CASPTGRATDTQYF